The clone carrying this T cell receptor beta chain has just a few counts. Its antigen is as yet unknown. These data are taken from a study of post-analysis software for immune sequencing data. In the study overall: Recorded subtypes: relapsing-remitting, secondary progressive, progressive-relapsing; some patients unannotated. Overall study results and limits: Batch-matched samples strongly co-clustered by F measure. Among multiple sclerosis patients, normalized Chao1 diversity was significantly below that of controls. Five or six TRBV segments were more frequent in patients than controls; TRBV5-6, TRBV5-1 and TRBV20-1 belonged to this group.

The CDR3 runs 13 residues. V dropped 4 bases and J dropped 6 bases, with 12 bases sitting between them. Germline CDR1 MNHEY, CDR2 SVGAGI. Unique molecular identifiers featured in each of the TCR beta cDNA libraries. The source material, about 0.9 to 10 million T cells, gave rise to about 460,000 cDNA molecules. MiXCR, applied by TCRdb to the PCR reads, yields one record per CDR3 protein. The sample has 400,000 to 500,000 distinct CDR3 sequences; approximately 42% are singletons. This chain connects TRBV6-5 to TRBJ1-2; D not resolved. The origin of this receptor is a girl aged 2-10 years with multiple sclerosis. Sequencing was done on a sample of blood. The CDR3 sequence: CASSFPLGNGYTF. The CDR3, as DNA: TGTGCCAGCAGTTTTCCACTAGGGAATGGCTACACCTTC.